These T cell receptor beta chains were read from a single sample in a study of T-cell memory formation after mild COVID-19. MiXCR, run by TCRdb on the 5' RACE reads, gives a single entry per CDR3 protein. Seen here are about 620,000 distinct CDR3 sequences, roughly 18% observed once, and the top ten hold 12%. Sequencing was performed on PBMCs or a T cell subset sorted from them (not recorded which). These receptors all stem from an adult woman who had mild COVID-19 (a few samples of this study predate the infection). Cell type and time point are not known. Both conserved end residues are part of each CDR3. Size is stated for part of the rows, as once, few or many counts, or as a class when the clone is expanded.

v_gene	abundance	j_gene	CDR3aa
TRBV12-3/TRBV12-4	few	TRBJ1-1	CASSYNLFYPRMNTEAFF
TRBV20-1	few	TRBJ2-1	CSARDEVIWAEQFF
TRBV6-6	-	TRBJ2-7	CASSNPPGYYEQYF
TRBV27	-	TRBJ1-6	CASSSDRGYSPLHF
TRBV6-5	few	TRBJ1-1	CASSYNGQGITEAFF
TRBV5-5	-	TRBJ2-2	CASSLAWTTGELFF
TRBV6-5	-	TRBJ1-5	CASSFTGEGQPQHF
TRBV7-9	many	TRBJ2-7	CASSPGTDEQYF
TRBV5-1	few	TRBJ1-4	CASSSPGRWDEKLFF
TRBV12-3/TRBV12-4	few	TRBJ1-1	CASSFSMNTEAFF
TRBV27	-	TRBJ2-7	CASAGGRRGEQYF
TRBV27	-	TRBJ1-6	CASRGGGGSPLHF
TRBV4-3	many	TRBJ1-2	CASSPGNYGYTF
TRBV12-3/TRBV12-4	-	TRBJ1-5	CASTRGPGTQHF
TRBV6-5	few	TRBJ2-5	CASSYSPGQGQETQYF
TRBV29-1	-	TRBJ1-1	CSVARQGRHTEAFF
TRBV30	few	TRBJ1-1	CAGTGREGEAFF
TRBV7-3	few	TRBJ2-1	CASSLTLSGSYNEQFF
TRBV25-1	-	TRBJ2-7	CASSEGQGVPYEQYF
TRBV4-1	-	TRBJ2-5	CASSPGTTVYQETQYF
TRBV5-4	few	TRBJ2-3	CASSSDSPTDTQYF
TRBV7-9	-	TRBJ2-3	CASSTHGQGGSDTQYF
TRBV18	-	TRBJ2-2	CASSPPSSPSGELFF
TRBV7-6	-	TRBJ1-4	CASRPGTATNEKLFF
TRBV20-1	-	TRBJ2-1	CSGRGPYNEQFF
TRBV5-8	many	TRBJ2-3	CASSSPRDRVTDTQYF
TRBV7-6	many	TRBJ2-7	CASSLAGAGYEQYF
TRBV18	few	TRBJ1-2	CASSDRDRANYGYTF
TRBV7-8	-	TRBJ1-1	CASSLAGQGNEAFF
TRBV12-3/TRBV12-4	-	TRBJ2-5	CASSYREAGETQYF
TRBV7-9	-	TRBJ1-1	CASTPAGVGTEAFF
TRBV7-3	-	TRBJ2-1	CASSPFVAGGNEQFF
TRBV12-3/TRBV12-4	-	TRBJ1-1	CASSLGDRGRAEAFF
TRBV20-1	many	TRBJ1-2	CSAIGQGIPGYGYTF
TRBV6-2/TRBV6-3	-	TRBJ2-3	CASSYGESTDTQYF
TRBV24-1	few	TRBJ2-5	CATGSGGGGQETQYF